This TCR beta chain comes out of a study of CD8 T cells in ankylosing spondylitis. Study-level findings and limits: According to the report, clones linked to the disease were significantly enriched in matched synovial fluid samples taken from ankylosing spondylitis patients.

From the 5' RACE reads, TCRdb called clonotypes with MiXCR, one entry per CDR3 protein. The repertoire holds 250,000 to 350,000 distinct CDR3 sequences, with less than 25% as singletons. This clonotype was seen ten or more times. The antigen is undetermined. The CDR3 extends over 14 amino acids. Deletions cut 8 bases from V and 5 bases from J, with 18 bases between. The specimen was blood, either unsorted or a sorted T cell fraction (not recorded which). The chain carries TRBV12-3 or TRBV12-4 and TRBJ2-5; D is possibly TRBD1 or TRBD2 (5 bases each). This clonotype originated in a female donor with ankylosing spondylitis or in good health (not recorded which). CDR3 sequence: CASSRTGPWETQYF. CDR3 DNA sequence: TGTGCCAGCTCAAGGACGGGACCTTGGGAGACCCAGTACTTC.